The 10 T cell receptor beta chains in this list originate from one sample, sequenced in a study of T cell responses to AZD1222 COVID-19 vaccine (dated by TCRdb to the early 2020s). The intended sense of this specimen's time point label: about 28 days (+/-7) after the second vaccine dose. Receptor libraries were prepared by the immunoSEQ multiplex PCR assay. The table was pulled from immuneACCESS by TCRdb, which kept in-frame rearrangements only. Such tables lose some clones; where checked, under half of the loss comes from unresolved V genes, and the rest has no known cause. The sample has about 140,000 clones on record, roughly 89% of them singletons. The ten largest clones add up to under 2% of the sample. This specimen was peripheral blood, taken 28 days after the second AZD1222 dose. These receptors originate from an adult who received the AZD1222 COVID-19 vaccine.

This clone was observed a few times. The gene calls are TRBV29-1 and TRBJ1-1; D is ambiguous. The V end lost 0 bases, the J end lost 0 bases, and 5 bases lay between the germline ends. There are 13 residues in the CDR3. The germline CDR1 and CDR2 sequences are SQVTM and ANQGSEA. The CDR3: CSVEENVNTEAFF. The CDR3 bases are TGCAGCGTTGAAGAAAATGTGAACACTGAAGCTTTCTTT.

CDR3 nucleotides: TGCGCCAGCAGCCAATTGGGACTAGCGGGGAACTACGAGCAGTACTTC. The encoded protein is CASSQLGLAGNYEQYF. The chain uses TRBV4-1 and TRBJ2-7; 13 nucleotides line up with TRBD2. The germline CDR1 and CDR2 sequences are MGHRA and YSYEKL. The CDR3 length is 16 residues. With V trimmed by 2 bases and J by 3 bases, 4 bases remained unmatched.

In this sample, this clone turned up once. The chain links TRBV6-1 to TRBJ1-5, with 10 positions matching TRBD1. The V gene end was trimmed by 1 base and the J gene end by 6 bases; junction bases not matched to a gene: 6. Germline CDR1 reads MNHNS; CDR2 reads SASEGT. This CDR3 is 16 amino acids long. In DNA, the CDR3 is TGTGCCAGCAGTGAAGGGGACAGGGGTTTGGGTCAGCCCCAGCATTTT. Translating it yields CASSEGDRGLGQPQHF.

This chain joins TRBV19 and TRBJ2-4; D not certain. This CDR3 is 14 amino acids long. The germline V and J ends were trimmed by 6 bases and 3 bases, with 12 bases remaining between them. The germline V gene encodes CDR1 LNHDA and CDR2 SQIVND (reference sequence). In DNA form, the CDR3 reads TGTGCCAGTAGGGACCCGCTCGGCAAAAACATTCAGTACTTC. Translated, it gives CASRDPLGKNIQYF.

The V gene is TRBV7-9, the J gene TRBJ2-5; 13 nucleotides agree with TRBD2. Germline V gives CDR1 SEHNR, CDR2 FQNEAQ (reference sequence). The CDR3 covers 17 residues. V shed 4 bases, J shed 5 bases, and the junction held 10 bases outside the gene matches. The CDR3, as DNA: TGTGCCAGCAGCTATGGACTAGCGGGAGCAATTACGGAGACCCAGTACTTC. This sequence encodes CASSYGLAGAITETQYF.

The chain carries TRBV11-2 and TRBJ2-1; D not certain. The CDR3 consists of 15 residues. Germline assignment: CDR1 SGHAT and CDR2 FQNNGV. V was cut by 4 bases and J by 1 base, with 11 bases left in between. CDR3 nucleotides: TGTGCCAGCAGCTCCCTCACTGCGTCCTACAATGAGCAGTTCTTC. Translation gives CASSSLTASYNEQFF.

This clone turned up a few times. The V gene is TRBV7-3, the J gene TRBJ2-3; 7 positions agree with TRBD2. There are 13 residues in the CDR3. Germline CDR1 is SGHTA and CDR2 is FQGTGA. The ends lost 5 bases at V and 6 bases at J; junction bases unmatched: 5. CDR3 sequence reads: CASSRTRSDTQYF. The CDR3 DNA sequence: TGTGCCAGCAGCCGGACTAGATCTGATACGCAGTATTTT.

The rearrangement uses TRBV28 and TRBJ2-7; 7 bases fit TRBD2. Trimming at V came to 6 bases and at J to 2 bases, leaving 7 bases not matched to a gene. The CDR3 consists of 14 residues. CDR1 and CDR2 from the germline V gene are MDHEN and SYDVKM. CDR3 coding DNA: TGTGCCAGCAGATGGACTAGTTCTACCTACGAGCAGTACTTC. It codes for CASRWTSSTYEQYF. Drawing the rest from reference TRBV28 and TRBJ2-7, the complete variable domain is DVKVTQSSRYLVKRTGEKVFLECVQDMDHENMFWYRQDPGLGLRLIYFSYDVKMKEKGDIPEGYSVSREKKERFSLILESASTNQTSMYLCASRWTSSTYEQYFGPGTRLTVT.

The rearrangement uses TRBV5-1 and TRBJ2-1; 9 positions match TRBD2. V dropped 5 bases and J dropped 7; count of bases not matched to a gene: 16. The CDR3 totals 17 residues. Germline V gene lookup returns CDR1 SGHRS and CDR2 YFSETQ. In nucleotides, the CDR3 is TGCGCCAGCAGGCGTCGCAGTACTAGCGGGTCAGGGAATGAGCAGTTCTTC. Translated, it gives CASRRRSTSGSGNEQFF.

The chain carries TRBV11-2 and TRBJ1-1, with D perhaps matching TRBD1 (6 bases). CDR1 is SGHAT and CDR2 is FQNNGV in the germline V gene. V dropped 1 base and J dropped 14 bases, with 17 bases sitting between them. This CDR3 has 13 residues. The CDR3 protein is CASSLGRQAQSFF. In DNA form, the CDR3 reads TGTGCCAGCAGCTTAGGACGACAGGCCCAAAGCTTCTTT. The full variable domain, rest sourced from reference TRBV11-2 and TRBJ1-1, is EAGVAQSPRYKIIEKRQSVAFWCNPISGHATLYWYQQILGQGPKLLIQFQNNGVVDDSQLPKDRFSAERLKGVDSTLKIQPAKLEDSAVYLCASSLGRQAQSFFGQGTRLTVV.